The 14 T cell receptor beta chains below all came from one sample that was sequenced in a study of blood T cell repertoires in COVID-19. The protocol was immunoSEQ multiplex PCR, while the TCRdb copy is restricted to in-frame clones and leaves out a portion. The sample consists of fewer than 90,000 clones, nearly 95% of them appearing once. The sequencing input was peripheral blood. The source is a human donor with active COVID-19. The donor label of this sample is uncertain.

The V and J genes are TRBV19 and TRBJ1-1; 10 nucleotides align to TRBD1. The CDR3 is 14 residues long. The germline V gene encodes CDR1 LNHDA and CDR2 SQIVND (reference sequence). J was trimmed by 6 bases and V by 5 bases; bases with no gene match: 6. The CDR3 is CASSVGQGVSEAFF. DNA for the CDR3: TGTGCCAGTAGTGTTGGACAGGGGGTCTCTGAAGCTTTCTTT.

This chain joins TRBV27 and TRBJ2-2; TRBD1 might be the D (6 bases). With 4 bases removed from V and 4 bases from J, the gap between germline ends came to 13 bases. This CDR3 spans 15 amino acids. Germline lookup yields CDR1 MNHEY and CDR2 SMNVEV (reference sequence). The CDR3 reads CASSSGASGTGELFF. CDR3 sequence (DNA): TGTGCCAGCAGTTCAGGGGCGTCGGGCACCGGGGAGCTGTTTTTT.

The chain joins TRBV5-1 to TRBJ2-2, with a weak D call TRBD2 (5 bases). The V gene lost 4 bases and the J gene lost 3 bases, with 13 bases spanning the gap. The CDR3 contains 15 residues. Germline values: CDR1 SGHRS, CDR2 YFSETQ. For the CDR3, the DNA is TGCGCCAGCAGCAGCGGAGCTTCAGACACCGGGGAGCTGTTTTTT. This gives the protein CASSSGASDTGELFF.

The chain employs TRBV7-2 and TRBJ2-3, with a tentative D call TRBD2 (6 bases). Germline V gene lookup returns CDR1 SGHTA and CDR2 FQGNSA. The CDR3 length is 16 residues. Trimming removed 5 bases from V and 0 bases from J, with 15 bases in between. The CDR3 is CASSRSAGTSTDTQYF. The DNA for the CDR3 is TGTGCCAGCAGCCGTAGCGCCGGGACTAGCACAGATACGCAGTATTTT.

CDR3 sequence reads: CASSVGQGATYQPQHF. DNA of the CDR3: TGTGCCAGTAGTGTGGGACAGGGGGCCACTTATCAGCCCCAGCATTTT. The genes are TRBV19 and TRBJ1-5; 12 bases fit TRBD1. Per the germline V gene, CDR1 is LNHDA and CDR2 is SQIVND (reference sequence). Trimming removed 5 bases from V and 5 bases from J; junction bases left unmatched: 7. The CDR3 is 16 amino acids. The whole variable domain, remainder taken from reference TRBV19 and TRBJ1-5, is DGGITQSPKYLFRKEGQNVTLSCEQNLNHDAMYWYRQDPGQGLRLIYYSQIVNDFQKGDIAEGYSVSREKKESFPLTVTSAQKNPTAFYLCASSVGQGATYQPQHFGDGTRLSIL.

V is TRBV19 and J is TRBJ2-5; the D gene is possibly TRBD1 (6 bases). Germline V gene data show CDR1 as LNHDA and CDR2 as SQIVND (reference sequence). This CDR3 is 14 amino acids long. Trimming removed 3 bases at V and 4 bases at J, with 12 bases between. The CDR3 region is CASSIKAGVETQYF. Here the CDR3 DNA reads TGTGCCAGTAGTATTAAGGCAGGGGTAGAGACCCAGTACTTC.

V usage is TRBV25-1 and J usage is TRBJ2-1, with 16 bases aligning to TRBD2. The V gene end was trimmed by 2 bases and the J gene end by 15 bases; junction bases not matched to a gene: 7. Per germline, CDR1 MGHDK and CDR2 SYGVNS. The CDR3 covers 15 residues. The DNA for the CDR3 is TGTGCCAGCAGTGAAGGGGGACTAGCGGGAGGGCCGTTGTTCTTC. Translating gives CASSEGGLAGGPLFF.

The V gene is TRBV5-1, the J gene TRBJ2-5; TRBD2 agrees at 14 bases. V lost 4 bases and J lost 4; bases outside the gene matches: 12. The V gene's germline CDR1 is SGHRS and CDR2 YFSETQ. The CDR3 consists of 18 residues. The CDR3 DNA sequence: TGCGCCAGCAGCAGGAACAGGGGGACTAGCGGGAGCCCAGAGACCCAGTACTTC. This codes for CASSRNRGTSGSPETQYF.

This chain uses TRBV27 with TRBJ2-3, with D possibly TRBD1 on 6 matching bases. Trimming stripped 11 bases from V and 3 bases from J, with 18 bases between. Germline CDR1 and CDR2: MNHEY and SMNVEV (reference sequence). The CDR3 spans 14 residues. The CDR3 loop is CASRGGPLTDTQYF. The DNA for the CDR3 is TGTGCCTCAAGAGGGGGACCACTGACAGATACGCAGTATTTT.

This clone was found once. V and J are TRBV2 and TRBJ1-2; 11 nucleotides agree with TRBD1. Germline assignment: CDR1 SNHLY and CDR2 FYNNEI. The CDR3 consists of 14 residues. V trimming: 4 bases; J trimming: 7 bases; junction bases outside the gene matches: 5. The CDR3 loop is CASSAGQGVRGYTF. The DNA of the CDR3 is TGTGCCAGCAGTGCGGGACAGGGGGTGCGTGGCTACACCTTC.

The CDR3 coding sequence is TGTGCCAGCAGTTATTCCCCAGGGGGCTTTAACACCATATATTTT. Amino acids: CASSYSPGGFNTIYF. The chain links TRBV6-5 to TRBJ1-3; 8 bases match TRBD1. This CDR3 is built from 15 residues. CDR1 is MNHEY and CDR2 is SVGAGI in the germline V gene. The trim removed 3 bases at V and 7 bases at J, leaving 8 bases unmatched.

The chain couples TRBV5-4 to TRBJ2-6; D is undetermined. CDR3 length: 15 residues. V was cut by 4 bases and J by 3 bases, with 11 bases left in between. Germline loops: CDR1 SGHNT, CDR2 YYREEE (reference sequence). CDR3 sequence: CASSALEVGANVLTF. In nucleotides, the CDR3 is TGTGCCAGCAGCGCCCTAGAGGTTGGGGCCAACGTCCTGACTTTC.

The chain employs TRBV5-5 and TRBJ2-2; tentative D call: TRBD1 (5 bases). V lost 0 bases and J 5 bases, leaving 8 bases between the germline ends. CDR3 length: 14 amino acids. Germline-derived CDR1 and CDR2 are SGHKS and YYEKEE (reference sequence). CDR3 bases: TGTGCCAGCAGCTTGGTGGGGCCAACCGGGGAGCTGTTTTTT. It encodes CASSLVGPTGELFF.

The chain couples TRBV6-6 to TRBJ2-1; 11 positions match TRBD2. Germline assignment: CDR1 MNHNY and CDR2 SVGAGI (reference sequence). V gave up 5 bases and J gave up 3 bases; unmatched junction bases: 6. The CDR3 spans 16 residues. The CDR3 reads CASSNLLAGVYNEQFF. In DNA, the CDR3 is TGTGCCAGCAGTAACTTACTAGCGGGAGTCTACAATGAGCAGTTCTTC.